Below are 25 T cell receptor beta chains sequenced from a single sample in a study of shared clonotypes between healthy human individuals. Sequenced by immunoSEQ multiplex PCR; TCRdb stores in-frame clones only, minus some. The repertoire holds some 1,100,000 clones, with approximately 80% as singletons. Sequenced input: memory CD4+ T cells from PBMCs. Subset noted: CD45RA-negative fraction. Source of these receptors: a man younger than 30 in good health. Some clones in this sample may be carry-over from other donors' samples.

DNA for the CDR3: TGTGCCAGCAGCCCAGAAGGTGGGGAGCTGTTTTTT. This encodes CASSPEGGELFF. J is TRBJ2-2 and V is TRBV6-5; no reliable D call. V was shortened by 6 bases and J by 8 bases, with 10 bases between the two germline ends. This CDR3 contains 12 residues. Germline CDR1 is MNHEY and CDR2 is SVGAGI.

This clone appeared once. V and J are TRBV29-1 and TRBJ1-4, with D possibly matching TRBD1 (5 bases). V dropped 4 bases and J dropped 7 bases, with 10 bases sitting between them. This CDR3 region has 12 residues. Looked up from germline, CDR1 is SQVTM and CDR2 is ANQGSEA. CDR3 in DNA: TGCAGCGTTGTTAAGGGGAGTGAAAAACTGTTTTTT. Amino acid sequence: CSVVKGSEKLFF.

This clone showed up many times. The chain recombines TRBV27 with TRBJ2-1, with 14 bases fitting TRBD2. Looked up from germline, CDR1 is MNHEY and CDR2 is SMNVEV (reference sequence). The length of the CDR3 is 16 residues. V dropped 4 bases and J dropped 7; count of bases not matched to a gene: 6. The CDR3: CASSSIGTSGRNEQFF. The CDR3 bases are TGTGCCAGCAGTTCGATCGGGACTAGCGGGAGAAATGAGCAGTTCTTC.

This chain uses TRBV7-8 with TRBJ2-2; D is uncertain. Germline loops: CDR1 SGHVS, CDR2 FQNEAQ. This CDR3 spans 16 amino acids. V lost 0 bases and J lost 1, with 9 bases in between. The chain's CDR3 is CASSLAVTMNTGELFF. For the CDR3, the DNA is TGTGCCAGCAGCTTAGCGGTGACGATGAACACCGGGGAGCTGTTTTTT. The full variable domain, rest sourced from reference TRBV7-8 and TRBJ2-2, is GAGVSQSPRYKVAKRGQDVALRCDPISGHVSLFWYQQALGQGPEFLTYFQNEAQLDKSGLPSDRFFAERPEGSVSTLKIQRTQQEDSAVYLCASSLAVTMNTGELFFGEGSRLTVL.

This clone was recorded a few times. The J gene is TRBJ2-5, the V gene TRBV27, with 8 bases fitting TRBD1. Germline V gene sequence: CDR1 MNHEY, CDR2 SMNVEV (reference sequence). The V segment lost 4 bases and the J segment 3 bases; nucleotides outside the gene matches: 7. The CDR3 is made up of 15 amino acids. The CDR3 nucleotides read TGTGCCAGCAGTTCATTGACAGGGGTAGAAGAGACCCAGTACTTC. Translation: CASSSLTGVEETQYF.

The rearrangement links TRBV2 to TRBJ2-1, with D possibly being TRBD1 (6 bases). The germline CDR1 and CDR2 sequences are SNHLY and FYNNEI. Trimming pared 7 bases from V and 9 bases from J, leaving 16 bases between. This CDR3 contains 13 residues. The CDR3 reads CASTQQGRGEQFF. CDR3 coding DNA: TGTGCCAGCACCCAACAGGGTAGGGGTGAGCAGTTCTTC.

This rearrangement joins TRBV5-4 to TRBJ1-1, with D tentatively TRBD1 (5 bases). The CDR3 runs to 15 residues. Germline V CDR1 and CDR2: SGHNT, YYREEE (reference sequence). V was clipped by 1 base and J by 4 bases, with 14 bases between them. CDR3 sequence (DNA): TGTGCCAGCAGCTTGAGGGCGGGGGAGGGCACTGAAGCTTTCTTT. Amino acids: CASSLRAGEGTEAFF.

This CDR3 is CAISAGGLAGGPRSYNEQFF. Here the CDR3 DNA reads TGTGCCATCAGTGCCGGAGGACTAGCGGGAGGGCCTAGGTCCTACAATGAGCAGTTCTTC. This chain joins TRBV10-3 and TRBJ2-1, with 15 bases that match TRBD2. The germline gives CDR1 ENHRY, CDR2 SYGVKD. CDR3 length equals 20 residues. The ends lost 4 bases at V and 1 base at J; junction bases unmatched: 11.

The sample holds a few counts of this clone. At one end, the junction sequence differs from germline, possibly due to a read error. This chain joins TRBV7-9 and TRBJ2-5; D possibly corresponds to TRBD1 (6 bases). The germline V gene has CDR1 SEHNR and CDR2 FQNEAQ (reference sequence). The CDR3 sequence is 17 residues long. This chain's CDR3 is CASTLPLGTRGGETQYF. CDR3 in DNA: TGTGCCAGCACCTTACCCCTCGGTACCAGGGGCGGAGAGACCCAGTACTTC.

A word on this clone: One end of the junction fails to match germline, which may point to a read error. V is TRBV28 and J is TRBJ2-6, with 8 bases matching TRBD1. Per the germline V gene, CDR1 is MDHEN and CDR2 is SYDVKM. The CDR3 has 16 amino acids. The CDR3 loop is CASRRTGWSEANVLTF. The CDR3 nucleotides are TGTGCCAGCAGACGGACAGGGTGGTCTGAGGCCAACGTCCTGACTTTC.

The chain's CDR3 is CASSIIPGYEQYF. In DNA, the CDR3 is TGTGCCAGTAGTATAATCCCGGGATACGAGCAGTACTTC. V and J are TRBV19 and TRBJ2-7; tentatively, D is TRBD2 (5 bases). The V gene lost 2 bases and the J gene lost 4 bases, with 9 bases spanning the gap. The V gene's germline CDR1 is LNHDA and CDR2 SQIVND (reference sequence). The CDR3 totals 13 residues.

On this clone itself: The sample contains more than one DNA sequence encoding this CDR3. CDR3 DNA sequence: TGTGCCAGCAGCGTAGAGGGGCGTAACACCGGGGAGCTGTTTTTT. Protein sequence: CASSVEGRNTGELFF. J is TRBJ2-2 and V is TRBV9; maybe TRBD1 (5 bases). The germline V gene has CDR1 SGDLS and CDR2 YYNGEE. The CDR3 runs 15 residues. Trimming removed 0 bases at V and 2 bases at J, with 8 bases between.

V gene TRBV29-1 combines with J gene TRBJ1-2; the D gene is possibly TRBD1 (5 bases). The V gene's germline CDR1 is SQVTM and CDR2 ANQGSEA. The CDR3 runs 13 residues. V gave up 4 bases and J gave up 0 bases, with 9 bases separating them. The CDR3 bases are TGCAGCGTTGCAGACAGAACTAACTATGGCTACACCTTC. Translated: CSVADRTNYGYTF.

This sequence joins TRBV7-3 and TRBJ1-5; TRBD1 might be the D (5 bases). The CDR3 is made up of 14 amino acids. Trimming removed 5 bases from V and 6 bases from J, with 14 bases in between. Germline assignment: CDR1 SGHTA and CDR2 FQGTGA. Written as DNA, the CDR3 is TGTGCCAGCAGCCCTACCAGGGAGACTCAGCCCCAGCATTTT. Amino acid sequence: CASSPTRETQPQHF.

The chain uses TRBV5-1 and TRBJ2-1; tentatively, D is TRBD2 (6 bases). The V end lost 4 bases, the J end lost 6 bases, and 14 bases lay between the germline ends. CDR1 is SGHRS, CDR2 YFSETQ, per germline. The CDR3 runs 14 residues. CDR3 residues: CASSTGASGNEQFF. The CDR3 DNA reads TGCGCCAGCAGCACGGGAGCCAGTGGCAATGAGCAGTTCTTC.

The chain employs TRBV5-6 and TRBJ2-5; TRBD1 matches at 8 bases. With 4 bases clipped from V and 4 bases from J, the junction kept 9 bases outside the gene matches. In germline, CDR1 is SGHDT, CDR2 YYEEEE. There are 15 residues in the CDR3. The CDR3 bases are TGTGCCAGCAGCCCATGGACAGGGAACGGAGAGACCCAGTACTTC. It specifies CASSPWTGNGETQYF.

Only a few counts were recorded for this clone. The chain joins TRBV9 to TRBJ1-2; no definite D call. V was trimmed by 3 bases and J by 5 bases, leaving 11 bases between them. In germline, CDR1 is SGDLS, CDR2 YYNGEE. The CDR3 is 13 amino acids. This CDR3 is CASSAGVEYGYTF. In DNA form, the CDR3 reads TGTGCCAGCAGCGCCGGGGTTGAGTATGGCTACACCTTC.

The chain combines TRBV27 with TRBJ2-3; a possible D gene is TRBD2 (6 bases). With 7 bases removed from V and 4 bases from J, the gap between germline ends came to 15 bases. Germline V gene sequence: CDR1 MNHEY, CDR2 SMNVEV (reference sequence). CDR3 length: 14 residues. The CDR3, as DNA: TGTGCCAGCATTCAAAGTCGGAGGGCAGATACGCAGTATTTT. Translation: CASIQSRRADTQYF.

The rearrangement links TRBV7-9 to TRBJ2-1, with TRBD1 matching 8 bases. Germline CDR1 SEHNR, CDR2 FQNEAQ (reference sequence). V shed 5 bases, J shed 9 bases, and the junction held 9 bases outside the gene matches. This CDR3 comprises 14 residues. The CDR3 sequence is CASSGQGAISEQFF. The CDR3 nucleotides read TGTGCCAGCAGCGGGCAGGGGGCGATAAGTGAGCAGTTCTTC. Based on the CDR3 plus reference TRBV7-9 and TRBJ2-1, the full variable domain is DTGVSQNPRHKITKRGQNVTFRCDPISEHNRLYWYRQTLGQGPEFLTYFQNEAQLEKSRLLSDRFSAERPKGSFSTLEIQRTEQGDSAMYLCASSGQGAISEQFFGPGTRLTVL.

About this clone: This may arise from a read error, as a much more abundant clone is one base away. J is TRBJ2-1 and V is TRBV7-8, with TRBD1 matching 8 bases. Germline V gene data show CDR1 as SGHVS and CDR2 as FQNEAQ. The CDR3 length is 15 residues. V lost 5 bases and J lost 1; bases outside the gene matches: 4. CDR3 protein: CASSGRQGSYNEQFF. The CDR3 DNA reads TGTGCCAGCAGCGGGCGACAGGGGTCCTACAATGAGCAGTTCTTC.

This chain connects TRBV7-8 to TRBJ2-5; either TRBD1 or TRBD2 may fit D (5 bases each). The CDR3 extends over 17 amino acids. Per germline, CDR1 SGHVS and CDR2 FQNEAQ. The V and J ends lost 1 base and 2 bases respectively, with 17 bases between them. CDR3 sequence: CASSLGGRGDLQETQYF. The CDR3 coding sequence is TGTGCCAGCAGCTTAGGGGGGAGAGGGGACCTACAAGAGACCCAGTACTTC. Together with reference TRBV7-8 and TRBJ2-5, the CDR3 gives the full variable domain: GAGVSQSPRYKVAKRGQDVALRCDPISGHVSLFWYQQALGQGPEFLTYFQNEAQLDKSGLPSDRFFAERPEGSVSTLKIQRTQQEDSAVYLCASSLGGRGDLQETQYFGPGTRLLVL.

The sample holds a few counts of this clone. V and J are TRBV5-1 and TRBJ2-7; the D gene could be TRBD1 or TRBD2 (6 bases each). CDR3 size: 20 residues. CDR1 and CDR2 from the germline V gene are SGHRS and YFSETQ. V was shortened by 1 base and J by 3 bases, with 29 bases between the two germline ends. CDR3 sequence (DNA): TGCGCCAGCAGCTTGTGGAGGGGGTACCACGCGGAGGTAATCCGCTACGAGCAGTACTTC. The encoded protein is CASSLWRGYHAEVIRYEQYF.

The chain has TRBV11-2 and TRBJ2-1; 9 nucleotides line up with TRBD2. The germline CDR1 and CDR2 sequences are SGHAT and FQNNGV. With V trimmed by 5 bases and J by 5 bases, 7 bases remained unmatched. The CDR3 is made up of 15 amino acids. CDR3 sequence reads: CASSRWERGDNEQFF. The CDR3 region has the DNA TGTGCCAGCAGCCGTTGGGAGCGGGGGGACAATGAGCAGTTCTTC.

Only a few counts were recorded for this clone. V gene TRBV11-1 combines with J gene TRBJ2-3; unclear D gene. The V gene lost 7 bases and the J gene lost 1 base, with 12 bases spanning the gap. This CDR3 comprises 14 residues. CDR1 and CDR2 (germline): SGHAT, FQDESV (reference sequence). The CDR3 sequence is CASTTPGGTDTQYF. The CDR3 nucleotides are TGTGCCAGCACAACGCCCGGCGGCACAGATACGCAGTATTTT.

This CDR3 reads CAVSKTYNEQFF. The CDR3 DNA reads TGTGCCGTTAGCAAGACCTACAATGAGCAGTTCTTC. The chain is built from TRBV10-3 and TRBJ2-1, with D unclear. Germline V gene data show CDR1 as ENHRY and CDR2 as SYGVKD. CDR3 length equals 12 residues. With 11 bases removed from V and 2 bases from J, the gap between germline ends came to 10 bases.